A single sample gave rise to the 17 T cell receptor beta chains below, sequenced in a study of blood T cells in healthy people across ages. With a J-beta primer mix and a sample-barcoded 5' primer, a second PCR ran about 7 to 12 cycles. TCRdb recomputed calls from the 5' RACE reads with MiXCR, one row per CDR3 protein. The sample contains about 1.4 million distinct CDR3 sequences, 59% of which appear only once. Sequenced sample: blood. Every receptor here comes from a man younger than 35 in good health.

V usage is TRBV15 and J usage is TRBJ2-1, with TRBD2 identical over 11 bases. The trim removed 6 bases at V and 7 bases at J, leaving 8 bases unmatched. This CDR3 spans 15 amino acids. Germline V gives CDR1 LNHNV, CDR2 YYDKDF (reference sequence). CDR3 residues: CATRAGLAGGNEQFF. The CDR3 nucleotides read TGTGCCACCAGAGCAGGGCTAGCGGGGGGAAATGAGCAGTTCTTC.

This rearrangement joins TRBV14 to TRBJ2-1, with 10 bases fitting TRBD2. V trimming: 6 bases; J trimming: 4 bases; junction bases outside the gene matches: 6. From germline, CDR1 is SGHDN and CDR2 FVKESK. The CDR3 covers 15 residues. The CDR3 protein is CASSPSGSDYNEQFF. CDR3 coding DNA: TGTGCCAGCAGTCCTAGCGGGAGCGATTACAATGAGCAGTTCTTC.

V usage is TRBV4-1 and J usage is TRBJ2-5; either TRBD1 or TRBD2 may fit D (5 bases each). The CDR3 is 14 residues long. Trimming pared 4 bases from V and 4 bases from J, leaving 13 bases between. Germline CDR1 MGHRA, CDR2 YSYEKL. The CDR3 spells CASSLHSGGETQYF. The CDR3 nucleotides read TGCGCCAGCAGCCTTCACAGTGGGGGAGAGACCCAGTACTTC.

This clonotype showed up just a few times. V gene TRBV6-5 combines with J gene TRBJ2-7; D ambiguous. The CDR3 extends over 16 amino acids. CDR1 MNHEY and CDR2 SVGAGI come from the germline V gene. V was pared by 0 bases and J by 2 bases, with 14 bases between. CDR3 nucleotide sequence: TGTGCCAGCAGTTACTCCGGGCCATCGGAGACCTACGAGCAGTACTTC. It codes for CASSYSGPSETYEQYF.

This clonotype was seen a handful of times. The CDR3 reads CASSSPGLTQDEQYF. CDR3 bases: TGCGCCAGCAGCTCGCCGGGTCTGACACAGGACGAGCAGTACTTC. The chain combines TRBV5-1 with TRBJ2-7, with D possibly TRBD1 on 5 matching bases. The ends were cut back, 3 bases at V and 5 bases at J, with 18 bases in the middle. The CDR3 loop spans 15 amino acids. CDR1 is SGHRS, CDR2 YFSETQ, per germline.

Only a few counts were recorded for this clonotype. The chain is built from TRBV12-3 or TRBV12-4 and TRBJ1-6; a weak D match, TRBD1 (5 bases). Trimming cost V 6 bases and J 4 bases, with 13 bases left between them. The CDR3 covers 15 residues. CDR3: CASRPGGNYNSPLHF. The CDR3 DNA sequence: TGTGCCAGCAGACCCGGGGGGAATTATAATTCACCCCTCCACTTT.

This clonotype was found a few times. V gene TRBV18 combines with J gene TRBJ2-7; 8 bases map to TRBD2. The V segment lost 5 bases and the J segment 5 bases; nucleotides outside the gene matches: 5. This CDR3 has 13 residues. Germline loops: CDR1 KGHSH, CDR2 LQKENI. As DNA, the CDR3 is TGTGCCAGCTCAATCCGGGAGGGACACGAGCAGTACTTC. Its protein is CASSIREGHEQYF.

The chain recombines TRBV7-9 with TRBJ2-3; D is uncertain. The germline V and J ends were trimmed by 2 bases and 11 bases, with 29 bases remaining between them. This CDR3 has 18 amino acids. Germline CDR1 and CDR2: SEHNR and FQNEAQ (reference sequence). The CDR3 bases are TGTGCCAGCAGCTTAACGCGATTGGGTTCGGGTTCACCTGTTAGGCAGTATTTT. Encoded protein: CASSLTRLGSGSPVRQYF. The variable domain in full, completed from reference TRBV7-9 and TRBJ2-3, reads DTGVSQNPRHKITKRGQNVTFRCDPISEHNRLYWYRQTLGQGPEFLTYFQNEAQLEKSRLLSDRFSAERPKGSFSTLEIQRTEQGDSAMYLCASSLTRLGSGSPVRQYFGPGTRLTVL.

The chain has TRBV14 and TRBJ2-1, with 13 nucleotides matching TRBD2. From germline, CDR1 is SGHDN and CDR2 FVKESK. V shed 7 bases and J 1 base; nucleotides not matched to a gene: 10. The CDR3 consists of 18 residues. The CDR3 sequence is CASTGTSGVVSSYNEQFF. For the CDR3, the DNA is TGTGCCAGCACCGGGACTAGCGGGGTTGTGAGTTCCTACAATGAGCAGTTCTTC.

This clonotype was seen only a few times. The CDR3 DNA sequence: TGTGCCAGCAGCTTCGGGACCAGGGACAGGGGGGTCTATGGCTACACCTTC. This encodes CASSFGTRDRGVYGYTF. This chain connects TRBV7-9 to TRBJ1-2; 11 bases line up with TRBD1. CDR3 length: 17 amino acids. V shed 3 bases, J shed 4 bases, and the junction held 10 bases outside the gene matches. Germline V gene lookup returns CDR1 SEHNR and CDR2 FQNEAQ (reference sequence).

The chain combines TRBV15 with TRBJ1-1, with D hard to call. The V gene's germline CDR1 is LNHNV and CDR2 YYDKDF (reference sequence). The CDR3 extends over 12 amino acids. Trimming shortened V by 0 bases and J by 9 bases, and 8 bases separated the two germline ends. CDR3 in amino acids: CATSRDSGKAFF. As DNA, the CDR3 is TGTGCCACCAGCAGAGATAGTGGTAAAGCTTTCTTT.

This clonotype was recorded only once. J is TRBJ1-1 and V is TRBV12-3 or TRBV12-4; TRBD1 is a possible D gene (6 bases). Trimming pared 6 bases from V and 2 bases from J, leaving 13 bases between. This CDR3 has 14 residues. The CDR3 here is CASRIQTGNTEAFF. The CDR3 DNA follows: TGTGCCAGCAGAATACAGACAGGTAACACTGAAGCTTTCTTT.

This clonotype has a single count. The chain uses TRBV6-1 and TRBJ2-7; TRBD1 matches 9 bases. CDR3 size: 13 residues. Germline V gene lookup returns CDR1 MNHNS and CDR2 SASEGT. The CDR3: CATGTGSFDEQYF. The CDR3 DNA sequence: TGTGCTACCGGGACAGGGAGTTTTGACGAGCAGTACTTC.

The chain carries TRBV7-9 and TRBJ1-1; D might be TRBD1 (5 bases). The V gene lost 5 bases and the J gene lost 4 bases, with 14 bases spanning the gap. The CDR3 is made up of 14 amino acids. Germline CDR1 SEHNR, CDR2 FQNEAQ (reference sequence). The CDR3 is CASSHDGALTEAFF. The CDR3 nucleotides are TGTGCCAGCAGCCATGACGGGGCCCTCACTGAAGCTTTCTTT.

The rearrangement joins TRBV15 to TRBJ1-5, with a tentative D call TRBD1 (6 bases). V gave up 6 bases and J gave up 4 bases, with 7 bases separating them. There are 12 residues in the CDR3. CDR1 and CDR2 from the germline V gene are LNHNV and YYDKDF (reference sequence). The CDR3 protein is CATSQGNQPQHF. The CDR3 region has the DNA TGTGCCACCAGTCAGGGGAATCAGCCCCAGCATTTT. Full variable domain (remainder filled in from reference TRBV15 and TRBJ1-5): DAMVIQNPRYQVTQFGKPVTLSCSQTLNHNVMYWYQQKSSQAPKLLFHYYDKDFNNEADTPDNFQSRRPNTSFCFLDIRSPGLGDTAMYLCATSQGNQPQHFGDGTRLSIL.

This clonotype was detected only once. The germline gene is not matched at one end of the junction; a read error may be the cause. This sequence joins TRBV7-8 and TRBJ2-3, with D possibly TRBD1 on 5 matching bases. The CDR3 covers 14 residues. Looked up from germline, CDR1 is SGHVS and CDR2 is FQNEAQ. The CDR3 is CASSVAGAGDTQYF. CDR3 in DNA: TGTGCCAGCAGCGTAGCTGGGGCTGGAGATACGCAGTATTTT.

This CDR3 is CASSPPGLLYEQYF. In DNA form, the CDR3 reads TGTGCCAGCAGTCCACCGGGATTACTCTACGAGCAGTACTTC. The chain is built from TRBV7-2 and TRBJ2-5; perhaps TRBD2 as D (5 bases). The J call is in doubt because the DNA end fits TRBJ2-7 better. Germline CDR1 is SGHTA and CDR2 is FQGNSA. The CDR3 extends over 14 amino acids.